A single sample is the source of the 32 T cell receptor beta chains below, sequenced in a study of identical twins. MiXCR, run by TCRdb on the 5' RACE reads, gives a single entry per CDR3 protein. The sample lists under 250,000 distinct CDR3 sequences; 9.5% to 15% were seen once. The data also belong to a second study, concerning yellow fever vaccine responses in identical twins.

Sequenced: memory (CD45RO+) T cells sorted from blood. These TCRs come from a woman under 30 in good health.

The chain couples TRBV3-1 to TRBJ2-5, with TRBD1 matching over 11 bases. V trimming: 8 bases; J trimming: 0 bases; junction bases outside the gene matches: 5. The CDR3 spans 15 residues. CDR1 LGHDT and CDR2 YNNKEL come from the germline V gene (reference sequence). This CDR3 reads CASGPGQGDQETQYF. In nucleotides, the CDR3 is TGTGCCAGCGGACCGGGACAGGGGGACCAAGAGACCCAGTACTTC.

This clonotype was recorded a few times. The chain is built from TRBV2 and TRBJ2-7, with D unclear. From germline, CDR1 is SNHLY and CDR2 FYNNEI. Trimming took off 4 bases at V and 2 bases at J, with 9 bases between the two ends. The CDR3 spans 13 residues. CDR3 DNA: TGTGCCAGCAGTGCCGGACGTCCCTACGAGCAGTACTTC. It is translated as CASSAGRPYEQYF.

This clonotype was seen more than once but under ten times. The rearrangement links TRBV6-1 to TRBJ2-5; D unresolved. The germline V gene encodes CDR1 MNHNS and CDR2 SASEGT. The CDR3 contains 14 residues. Deletions cut 6 bases from V and 2 bases from J, with 13 bases between. The CDR3 DNA reads TGTGCCAGCAGCACAGACCGAATTCAAGAGACCCAGTACTTC. Translating it yields CASSTDRIQETQYF.

This clonotype was counted between two and nine times. The CDR3 here is CSARYLTPGSYNEQFF. In nucleotides, the CDR3 is TGCAGTGCTAGGTATTTGACCCCGGGCTCCTACAATGAGCAGTTCTTC. V usage is TRBV20-1 and J usage is TRBJ2-1; D not certain. This CDR3 contains 16 residues. V gave up 3 bases and J gave up 0 bases, with 15 bases separating them. The V gene's germline CDR1 is DFQATT and CDR2 SNEGSKA (reference sequence).

This clonotype was observed at least ten times. The chain has TRBV24-1 and TRBJ2-3, with D unresolved. Germline V CDR1 and CDR2: KGHDR, SFDVKD. Trimming stripped 3 bases from V and 9 bases from J, with 12 bases between. The length of the CDR3 is 13 residues. DNA of the CDR3: TGTGCCACCAGTGATGCAAAAACTATCACGCAGTATTTT. Residues: CATSDAKTITQYF.

The chain joins TRBV2 to TRBJ2-2, with 9 positions matching TRBD2. CDR3 length: 16 residues. In germline, CDR1 is SNHLY, CDR2 FYNNEI. V trimming: 3 bases; J trimming: 5 bases; junction bases outside the gene matches: 7. The CDR3 region is CASSDGGGGRTGELFF. The CDR3 nucleotides are TGTGCCAGCAGTGATGGCGGGGGGGGACGGACCGGGGAGCTGTTTTTT.

This clonotype has only a few counts. The V and J genes are TRBV5-1 and TRBJ2-1, with TRBD2 matching over 11 bases. This CDR3 comprises 15 residues. V dropped 2 bases and J dropped 5; count of bases not matched to a gene: 3. The germline gives CDR1 SGHRS, CDR2 YFSETQ. The CDR3 region is CASSFGLAGDNEQFF. The CDR3 nucleotides read TGCGCCAGCAGCTTCGGACTAGCGGGTGACAATGAGCAGTTCTTC.

The V and J genes are TRBV27 and TRBJ1-2; perhaps TRBD1 as D (6 bases). Germline CDR1 is MNHEY and CDR2 is SMNVEV (reference sequence). The CDR3 sequence is 12 residues long. V shed 3 bases and J shed 7 bases, with 9 bases lying between them. DNA for the CDR3: TGTGCCAGCAGTTTGAGGGGGGTTGGCTACACCTTC. Encoded protein: CASSLRGVGYTF.

The sample holds a few counts of this clonotype. The J gene is TRBJ2-7, the V gene TRBV5-8; the D is unclear. This CDR3 is built from 12 residues. CDR1 and CDR2 (germline): SGHTS, YDEGEE. Trimming shortened V by 8 bases and J by 2 bases, and 11 bases separated the two germline ends. This chain's CDR3 is CASWTDAYEQYF. The CDR3 DNA reads as TGTGCCAGTTGGACGGACGCCTACGAGCAGTACTTC.

The CDR3 loop is CASRPVRVSYEQYF. DNA for the CDR3: TGTGCCAGCAGGCCCGTTCGGGTATCCTACGAGCAGTACTTC. The rearrangement joins TRBV27 to TRBJ2-7, with D hard to call. In germline, CDR1 is MNHEY, CDR2 SMNVEV (reference sequence). Trimming cost V 6 bases and J 1 base, with 13 bases left between them. The CDR3 is 14 residues long.

This clonotype was observed a handful of times. V gene TRBV7-9 combines with J gene TRBJ2-1; TRBD2 matches 11 bases. The CDR3 length is 16 residues. Germline CDR1 is SEHNR and CDR2 is FQNEAQ (reference sequence). With V trimmed by 5 bases and J by 6 bases, 9 bases remained unmatched. Here the CDR3 DNA reads TGTGCCAGCAGCCTCTTTAGCGGGAGGGCCAGCAATGAGCAGTTCTTC. Protein sequence: CASSLFSGRASNEQFF.

V usage is TRBV4-3 and J usage is TRBJ2-1; a possible D gene is TRBD1 (5 bases). Trimming took 0 bases from V and 5 from J, leaving 14 bases between them. The germline gives CDR1 LGHNA, CDR2 YSLEER. The CDR3 loop spans 16 amino acids. The CDR3 region has the DNA TGCGCCAGCAGCCAAGAACCCCTTGGGGCAGACAATGAGCAGTTCTTC. This gives the protein CASSQEPLGADNEQFF.

This clonotype was seen repeatedly, ten times or more. The chain joins TRBV27 to TRBJ2-7, with D possibly TRBD2 on 6 matching bases. V was pared by 3 bases and J by 5 bases, with 17 bases between. The germline V gene encodes CDR1 MNHEY and CDR2 SMNVEV (reference sequence). The CDR3 contains 15 residues. The CDR3 DNA is TGTGCCAGCAGTTTTGGGCGGGACGTGGGAGACGAGCAGTACTTC. Protein: CASSFGRDVGDEQYF.

The chain combines TRBV27 with TRBJ2-2; TRBD2 matches 10 bases. The germline V gene encodes CDR1 MNHEY and CDR2 SMNVEV (reference sequence). The CDR3 extends over 15 amino acids. The V segment lost 10 bases and the J segment 7 bases; nucleotides outside the gene matches: 12. The CDR3: CATGGLADSSGELFF. The CDR3 region has the DNA TGTGCCACCGGTGGACTAGCGGACTCGAGCGGGGAGCTGTTTTTT.

The chain couples TRBV4-3 to TRBJ2-2; D not resolved. The CDR3 length is 12 residues. V shed 0 bases and J shed 7 bases, with 3 bases lying between them. Germline V lookup: CDR1 LGHNA, CDR2 YSLEER. CDR3 sequence (DNA): TGCGCCAGCAGCCAAGAAAGCGGGGAGCTGTTTTTT. The encoded protein is CASSQESGELFF.

The chain couples TRBV20-1 to TRBJ2-1; D not certain. Germline V gives CDR1 DFQATT, CDR2 SNEGSKA (reference sequence). Between the trimmed V and J ends, which lost 6 bases and 8 bases, there was a span of 14 bases. The CDR3 covers 12 residues. The CDR3 DNA sequence: TGCAGTGCCCAACGACTCGGGTATGAGCAGTTCTTC. It codes for CSAQRLGYEQFF.

This clonotype was seen a few times. CDR3 DNA sequence: TGTGCCAGCTCCCCTACTCGGTGGGCCGGGGAGCTGTTTTTT. This sequence encodes CASSPTRWAGELFF. The chain couples TRBV14 to TRBJ2-2; D is ambiguous. V shed 8 bases and J shed 6 bases, with 16 bases lying between them. This CDR3 has 14 amino acids. CDR1 SGHDN and CDR2 FVKESK come from the germline V gene.

In its sample, this clonotype was seen a few times. The rearrangement links TRBV5-6 to TRBJ2-7, with a possible D match to TRBD2 (5 bases). Trimming took 1 base from V and 5 from J, leaving 16 bases between them. The CDR3 length is 15 residues. CDR1 is SGHDT and CDR2 is YYEEEE in the germline V gene. The CDR3, as DNA: TGTGCCAGCAGCTTGTCGGGTCGGGGTTTCCACGAGCAGTACTTC. Residues: CASSLSGRGFHEQYF.

V and J are TRBV30 and TRBJ1-5; the match to TRBD1 covers 7 bases. V lost 5 bases, J lost 2 bases, and 9 bases stayed unmatched. The germline gives CDR1 GTSNPN, CDR2 SVGIG (reference sequence). The CDR3 covers 15 residues. CDR3 sequence: CAWVPQGYGNQPQHF. CDR3 in DNA: TGTGCCTGGGTCCCACAGGGGTACGGCAATCAGCCCCAGCATTTT.

Regarding this clonotype: This sequence may be a read error, since a much larger clone differs from it by one base. The chain joins TRBV5-1 to TRBJ2-7, with D unresolved. Germline CDR1 is SGHRS and CDR2 is YFSETQ. The V and J ends lost 0 bases and 2 bases respectively, with 3 bases between them. The CDR3 totals 12 residues. Written as DNA, the CDR3 is TGCGCCAGCAGCTTGGAGGCCTACGAGCAGTACTTC. It translates to CASSLEAYEQYF.

V is TRBV5-6 and J is TRBJ2-1, with 9 bases that match TRBD2. The CDR3 loop spans 16 amino acids. The V gene end was trimmed by 0 bases and the J gene end by 10 bases; junction bases not matched to a gene: 11. Germline CDR1 reads SGHDT; CDR2 reads YYEEEE. DNA of the CDR3: TGTGCCAGCAGCTTGGAGTACGGCGGGGGGGCTAAGGAGCAGTTCTTC. This codes for CASSLEYGGGAKEQFF.

This clonotype came up a few times. The rearrangement joins TRBV28 to TRBJ2-5; no clear D. V lost 5 bases and J lost 4, with 8 bases in between. The V gene's germline CDR1 is MDHEN and CDR2 SYDVKM. The CDR3 has 12 amino acids. Written as DNA, the CDR3 is TGTGCCAGCAGTAGCGTGTCAGAGACCCAGTACTTC. Translated, it gives CASSSVSETQYF. Filled out from reference TRBV28 and TRBJ2-5, the complete variable domain reads DVKVTQSSRYLVKRTGEKVFLECVQDMDHENMFWYRQDPGLGLRLIYFSYDVKMKEKGDIPEGYSVSREKKERFSLILESASTNQTSMYLCASSSVSETQYFGPGTRLLVL.

This clonotype has a count of ten or more. This rearrangement joins TRBV11-2 to TRBJ2-3; 10 bases agree with TRBD2. The germline V gene has CDR1 SGHAT and CDR2 FQNNGV. V gave up 4 bases and J gave up 4 bases; unmatched junction bases: 14. CDR3 length: 18 amino acids. The CDR3 loop reads CASSSHTSSGRGADTQYF. The CDR3 nucleotides read TGTGCCAGCAGCTCACACACCTCTAGCGGGAGAGGCGCAGATACGCAGTATTTT.

Only a few counts were recorded for this clonotype. J is TRBJ1-1 and V is TRBV7-2; 8 positions match TRBD1. After removal of 8 bases from V and 1 base from J, the junction contained 3 bases not matched to a gene. CDR3 length equals 13 residues. Germline values: CDR1 SGHTA, CDR2 FQGNSA. The DNA for the CDR3 is TGTGCCAGCCAGACAGGGGCGAACACTGAAGCTTTCTTT. Protein sequence: CASQTGANTEAFF.

This clonotype was picked up many times. CDR3 nucleotide sequence: TGTGCCATCAGTGAGACAGGGAGGACCGGGGAGCTGTTTTTT. It specifies CAISETGRTGELFF. This chain uses TRBV10-3 with TRBJ2-2; D possibly matches TRBD1 or TRBD2 (6 bases each). The CDR3 is 14 amino acids. Per germline, CDR1 ENHRY and CDR2 SYGVKD. The V end lost 2 bases, the J end lost 5 bases, and 9 bases lay between the germline ends.

The rearrangement uses TRBV7-9 and TRBJ2-7, with TRBD2 as a possible D gene (6 bases). V was shortened by 4 bases and J by 2 bases, with 15 bases between the two germline ends. The germline V gene encodes CDR1 SEHNR and CDR2 FQNEAQ (reference sequence). This CDR3 has 15 amino acids. CDR3: CASSYQGGGTYEQYF. The CDR3, as DNA: TGTGCCAGCAGCTATCAGGGAGGCGGAACCTACGAGCAGTACTTC.

This clonotype was recorded at least ten times. The rearrangement uses TRBV2 and TRBJ2-3; D may be TRBD1 (6 bases). With 6 bases removed from V and 2 bases from J, the gap between germline ends came to 18 bases. Germline values: CDR1 SNHLY, CDR2 FYNNEI. The CDR3 sequence is 16 residues long. The CDR3 is CASRLGAPANTDTQYF. CDR3 nucleotides: TGTGCCAGCAGACTGGGGGCCCCTGCAAACACAGATACGCAGTATTTT.

This chain connects TRBV29-1 to TRBJ1-2; TRBD1 might be the D (6 bases). Germline V CDR1 and CDR2: SQVTM, ANQGSEA. The germline V and J ends were trimmed by 7 bases and 3 bases, with 18 bases remaining between them. The CDR3 is 14 residues long. This CDR3 is CSAPGQTPDYGYTF. The CDR3 DNA reads as TGCAGCGCTCCCGGACAGACTCCAGACTATGGCTACACCTTC.

This clonotype was found many times. The genes are TRBV7-9 and TRBJ1-5; possible D gene TRBD1, 6 bases. Germline values: CDR1 SEHNR, CDR2 FQNEAQ (reference sequence). V was pared by 4 bases and J by 1 base, with 8 bases between. This CDR3 contains 14 residues. CDR3 in DNA: TGTGCCAGCAGCTCTACAGGGAGCAATCAGCCCCAGCATTTT. It codes for CASSSTGSNQPQHF.

The sample holds a few counts of this clonotype. CDR3 in amino acids: CASRASGTDTQYF. The CDR3 DNA is TGTGCCAGCAGAGCTAGCGGCACAGATACGCAGTATTTT. The J gene is TRBJ2-3, the V gene TRBV2, with D possibly TRBD2 on 6 matching bases. V dropped 6 bases and J dropped 1 base, with 8 bases sitting between them. This CDR3 is built from 13 residues. Germline V gene sequence: CDR1 SNHLY, CDR2 FYNNEI.

CDR3 sequence reads: CASSLNAIKEKLFF. In DNA, the CDR3 is TGCGCCAGCAGCTTGAACGCTATTAAAGAAAAACTGTTTTTT. The chain is built from TRBV5-1 and TRBJ1-4; no reliable D call. CDR1 is SGHRS, CDR2 YFSETQ, per germline. V lost 1 base and J 8 bases, leaving 12 bases between the germline ends. The CDR3 is 14 residues long.

The V and J genes are TRBV2 and TRBJ2-2, with TRBD2 identical over 11 bases. V gave up 11 bases and J gave up 4 bases; unmatched junction bases: 18. This CDR3 region has 18 residues. Germline V lookup: CDR1 SNHLY, CDR2 FYNNEI. DNA of the CDR3: TGTGCCTTCTGTTTAGACCCAGCTAGCGGGAGGTTCACCGGGGAGCTGTTTTTT. Encoded protein: CAFCLDPASGRFTGELFF.